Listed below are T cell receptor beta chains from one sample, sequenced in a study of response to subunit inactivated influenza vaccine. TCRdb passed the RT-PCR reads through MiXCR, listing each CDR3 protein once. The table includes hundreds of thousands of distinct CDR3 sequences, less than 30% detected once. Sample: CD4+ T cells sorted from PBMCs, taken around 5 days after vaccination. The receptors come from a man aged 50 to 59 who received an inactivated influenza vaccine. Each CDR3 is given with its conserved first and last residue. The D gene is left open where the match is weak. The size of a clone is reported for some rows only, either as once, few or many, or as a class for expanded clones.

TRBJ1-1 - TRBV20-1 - TGCAGTGCTAGAGATCTCCGGGGTTCAGAAGCTTTCTTT CSARDLRGSEAFF
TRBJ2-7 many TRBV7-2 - TGTGCCAGCAGCAATGTGGGGGCCCTCTCCTACGAGCAGTACTTC CASSNVGALSYEQYF
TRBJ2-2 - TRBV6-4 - TGTGCCAGCAGTCCGGGACGGAGGAACACCGGGGAGCTGTTTTTT CASSPGRRNTGELFF
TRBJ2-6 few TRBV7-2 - TGTGCCAGCAGCGCCCGGGGGCCTGTGGGGGCCAACGTCCTGACTTTC CASSARGPVGANVLTF
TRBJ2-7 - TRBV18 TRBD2 TGTGCCAGCTCACCCCGGGACTACAACGAGCAGTACTTC CASSPRDYNEQYF
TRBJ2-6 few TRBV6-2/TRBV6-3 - TGTGCCAGCAGTTTAAGGGTGGGGGCCAACGTCCTGACTTTC CASSLRVGANVLTF
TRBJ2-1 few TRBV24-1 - TGTGCCACCAGTCGCGGAAGCAATGAGCAGTTCTTC CATSRGSNEQFF
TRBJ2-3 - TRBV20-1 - TGCAGTGCTATTTCAGTCGTCAGTTCAGATACGCAGTATTTT CSAISVVSSDTQYF
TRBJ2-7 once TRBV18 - TGTGCCAGCTCACCCTTCCGGGACGAGCAGTACTTC CASSPFRDEQYF
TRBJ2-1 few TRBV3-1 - TGTGCCAGCAGCCAAGAAAGAGACAAAAACAATGAGCAGTTCTTC CASSQERDKNNEQFF
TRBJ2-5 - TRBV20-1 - TGCAGTGCTAGAGTCAGGGGCCCCGGGTTAGAGACCCAGTACTTC CSARVRGPGLETQYF
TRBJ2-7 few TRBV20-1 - TGCAGTGCTAGAAAACCCGGGACTCGGTCCTACGAGCAGTACTTC CSARKPGTRSYEQYF
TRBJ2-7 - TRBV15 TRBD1 TGTGCCACCAGCAGAGATCCGGGACAGGGGGAGCAGTACTTC CATSRDPGQGEQYF
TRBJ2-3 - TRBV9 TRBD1 TGTGCCAGCAGCCTGGACAGGGGGACCACAGATACGCAGTATTTT CASSLDRGTTDTQYF
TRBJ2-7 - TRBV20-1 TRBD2 TGCAGTGCCAGGAGCGGGAGTCTCTACGAGCAGTACTTC CSARSGSLYEQYF
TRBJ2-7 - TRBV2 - TGTGCCAGCGGGCTAGGAGCCTACGAGCAGTACTTC CASGLGAYEQYF
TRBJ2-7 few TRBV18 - TGTGCCAGCTCACCAAGCAACGGGGGCGAGCAGTACTTC CASSPSNGGEQYF
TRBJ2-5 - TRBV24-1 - TGTGCCACCAGTGATTTAGGCGGGGCGGAGACCCAGTACTTC CATSDLGGAETQYF
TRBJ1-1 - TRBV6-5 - TGTGCCAGCAGTTACTCGGGTCTAACTGAAGCTTTCTTT CASSYSGLTEAFF
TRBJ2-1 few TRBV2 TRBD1 TGTGCCAGCAGGAAAAGGGCCGGGACAGGGACTAATGAGCAGTTCTTC CASRKRAGTGTNEQFF
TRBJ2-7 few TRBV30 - TGTGCCTGGAGTATAAACGTCGGGGGCGAGCAGTACTTC CAWSINVGGEQYF
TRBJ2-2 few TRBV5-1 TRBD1 TGCGCCAGCAGCACGGGACAGCTGAACACCGGGGAGCTGTTTTTT CASSTGQLNTGELFF
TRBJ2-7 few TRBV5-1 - TGCGCCAGCAGCCCAAGGACGGACACCTACGAGCAGTACTTC CASSPRTDTYEQYF